The entry below describes one T cell receptor (beta chain). Its specificity is not known. The data are from a study of T cell responses to AZD1222 COVID-19 vaccine. The CDR3 consists of 20 residues. Unmatched junction bases numbered 25, after V lost 4 bases and J lost 8 bases. The V gene's germline CDR1 is MGHRA and CDR2 YSYEKL. Profiling relied on immunoSEQ multiplex PCR, and the TCRdb table lists in-frame clones only, not all of them. This table holds roughly 140,000 clones, around 92% found once. General study findings and limits: Regions 160-218 and 743-854 held dominance among vaccine-associated CD4 TCRs, which spanned spike. Seropositive status at baseline applied to only 6 or 7 AZD1222 recipients.

The chain joins TRBV4-1 to TRBJ2-1; 8 nucleotides match TRBD2. The sequences come from peripheral blood, collected after recovery from COVID-19. The sequence was obtained from an adult who had recovered from COVID-19. The CDR3 spells CASSRLEGIASGQVGDEQFF. The CDR3 nucleotides are TGCGCCAGCAGCCGGCTAGAGGGCATAGCTAGCGGGCAAGTCGGCGATGAGCAGTTCTTC.